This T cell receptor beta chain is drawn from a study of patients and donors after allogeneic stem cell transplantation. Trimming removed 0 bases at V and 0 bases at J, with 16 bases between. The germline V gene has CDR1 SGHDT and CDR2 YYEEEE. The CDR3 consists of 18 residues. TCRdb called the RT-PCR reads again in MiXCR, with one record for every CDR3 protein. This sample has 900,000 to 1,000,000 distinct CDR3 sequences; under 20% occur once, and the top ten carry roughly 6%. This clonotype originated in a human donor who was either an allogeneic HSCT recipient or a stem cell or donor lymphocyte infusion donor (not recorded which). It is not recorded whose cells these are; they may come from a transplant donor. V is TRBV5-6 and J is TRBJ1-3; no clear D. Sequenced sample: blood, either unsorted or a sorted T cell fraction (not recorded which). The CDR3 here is CASSLEREKEPSGNTIYF. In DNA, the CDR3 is TGTGCCAGCAGCTTGGAGCGGGAGAAAGAACCCTCTGGAAACACCATATATTTT. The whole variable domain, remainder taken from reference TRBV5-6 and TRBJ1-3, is DAGVTQSPTHLIKTRGQQVTLRCSPKSGHDTVSWYQQALGQGPQFIFQYYEEEERQRGNFPDRFSGHQFPNYSSELNVNALLLGDSALYLCASSLEREKEPSGNTIYFGEGSWLTVV.